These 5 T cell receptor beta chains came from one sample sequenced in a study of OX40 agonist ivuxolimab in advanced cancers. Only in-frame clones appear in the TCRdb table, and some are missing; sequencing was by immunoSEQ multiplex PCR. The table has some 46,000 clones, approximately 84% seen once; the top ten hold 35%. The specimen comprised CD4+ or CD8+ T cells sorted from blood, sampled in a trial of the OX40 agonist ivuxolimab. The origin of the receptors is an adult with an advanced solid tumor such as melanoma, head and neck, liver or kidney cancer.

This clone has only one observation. For the CDR3, the DNA is TGTGCCAGCAGCTGGGGGGGACAGGCTTCGTACGAGCAGTACTTC. Amino acids: CASSWGGQASYEQYF. The genes are TRBV5-6 and TRBJ2-7; D is perhaps TRBD1 (8 bases). V gave up 3 bases and J gave up 4 bases, with 17 bases separating them. The germline V gene has CDR1 SGHDT and CDR2 YYEEEE. The CDR3 covers 15 residues.

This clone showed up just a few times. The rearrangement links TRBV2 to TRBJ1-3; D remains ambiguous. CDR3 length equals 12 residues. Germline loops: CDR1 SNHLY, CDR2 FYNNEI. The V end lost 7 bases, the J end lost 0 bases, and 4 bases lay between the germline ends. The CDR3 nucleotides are TGTGCCAGCACGGACTCTGGAAACACCATATATTTT. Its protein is CASTDSGNTIYF.

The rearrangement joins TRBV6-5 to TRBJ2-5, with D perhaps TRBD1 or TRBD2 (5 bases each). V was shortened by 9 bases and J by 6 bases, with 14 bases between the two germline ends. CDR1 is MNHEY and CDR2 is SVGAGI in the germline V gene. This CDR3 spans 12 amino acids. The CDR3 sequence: CASGGRGQTQYF. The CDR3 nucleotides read TGTGCCAGTGGGGGAAGGGGACAGACCCAGTACTTC.

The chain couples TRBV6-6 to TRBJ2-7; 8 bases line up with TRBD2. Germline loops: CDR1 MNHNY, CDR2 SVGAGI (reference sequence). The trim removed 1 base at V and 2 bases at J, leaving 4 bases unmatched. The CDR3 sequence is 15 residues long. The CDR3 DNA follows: TGTGCCAGCAGTTACTACGGTAGCGGGGCCTACGAGCAGTACTTC. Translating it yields CASSYYGSGAYEQYF.

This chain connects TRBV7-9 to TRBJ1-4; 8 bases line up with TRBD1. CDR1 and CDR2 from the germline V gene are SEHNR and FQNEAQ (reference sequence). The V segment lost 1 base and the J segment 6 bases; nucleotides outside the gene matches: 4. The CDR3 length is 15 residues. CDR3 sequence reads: CASSLGTGPDEKLFF. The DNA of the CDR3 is TGTGCCAGCAGCTTAGGGACAGGGCCGGATGAAAAACTGTTTTTT. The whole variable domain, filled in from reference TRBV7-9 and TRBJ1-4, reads DTGVSQNPRHKITKRGQNVTFRCDPISEHNRLYWYRQTLGQGPEFLTYFQNEAQLEKSRLLSDRFSAERPKGSFSTLEIQRTEQGDSAMYLCASSLGTGPDEKLFFGSGTQLSVL.